These T cell receptor beta chains were read from a single sample in a study of shared clonotypes between healthy human individuals. TCRdb keeps only in-frame clones here, not all; method: immunoSEQ multiplex PCR. The sample lists approximately 740,000 clones, about 74% occurring once. Source material: memory CD4+ T cells sorted from blood. All receptors derive from a woman younger than 45 in good health. The CDR3 runs from the conserved cysteine through the conserved F or W. The order of the fields is D gene, CDR3 length, clone size, V gene, J gene, CDR3 protein, CDR3 DNA. A D gene is named only where the DNA matches it firmly. Where a row states a size, it is once, few, many or the class of an expanded clone; other rows omit it.

>.|14|.|TRBV11-2|TRBJ2-7
CASSHPGLSYEQYF
TGTGCCAGCAGCCACCCGGGACTTTCCTACGAGCAGTACTTC
>.|14|.|TRBV6-1|TRBJ1-4
CASSEIRTNEKLFF
TGTGCCAGCAGTGAAATTAGGACTAATGAAAAACTGTTTTTT
>TRBD2|15|few|TRBV5-1|TRBJ2-5
CASSSAGTGGETQYF
TGCGCCAGCAGCTCCGCCGGGACGGGGGGAGAGACCCAGTACTTC
>.|15|.|TRBV5-1|TRBJ2-1
CASSLNGQINNEQFF
TGCGCCAGCAGCTTAAATGGACAGATCAACAATGAGCAGTTCTTC
>.|15|.|TRBV19|TRBJ1-2
CASSISAGAVYGYTF
TGTGCCAGTAGTATATCGGCAGGGGCGGTCTATGGCTACACCTTC
>TRBD2|18|.|TRBV4-1|TRBJ2-4
CASSQGMASGSAKNIQYF
TGCGCCAGCAGCCAAGGGATGGCTAGCGGGAGTGCCAAAAACATTCAGTACTTC
>TRBD2|15|.|TRBV5-6|TRBJ2-1
CASSSLAGARGEQFF
TGTGCCAGCAGCTCCTTAGCGGGAGCCAGGGGTGAGCAGTTCTTC
>.|15|.|TRBV7-8|TRBJ2-2
CASSQYRVGNGELFF
TGTGCCAGCAGTCAATACAGGGTTGGGAACGGGGAGCTGTTTTTT
>.|12|few|TRBV7-2|TRBJ2-7
CASSSYLGEQYF
TGTGCCAGCAGCTCCTATCTGGGGGAGCAGTACTTC
>.|14|.|TRBV29-1|TRBJ2-2
CSVERSANTGELFF
TGCAGCGTTGAAAGGTCAGCCAACACCGGGGAGCTGTTTTTT
>TRBD2|17|.|TRBV25-1|TRBJ2-7
CASSGPSVRGGYFEQYF
TGTGCCAGCAGTGGGCCTTCGGTACGGGGAGGGTACTTCGAGCAGTACTTC
>TRBD1|16|.|TRBV5-1|TRBJ2-7
CASSLPRTGFQDEQYF
TGCGCCAGCAGCCTCCCTCGGACAGGGTTTCAGGACGAGCAGTACTTC
>TRBD1|13|.|TRBV27|TRBJ1-1
CASSFRGGTEAFF
TGTGCCAGCAGTTTCAGGGGGGGTACTGAAGCTTTCTTT
>TRBD1|14|.|TRBV5-6|TRBJ1-1
CASSQQQGAAEAFF
TGTGCCAGCAGCCAGCAACAGGGGGCCGCTGAAGCTTTCTTT
>.|14|.|TRBV7-8|TRBJ2-5
CASSLEVYQETQYF
TGTGCCAGCAGCTTAGAGGTCTACCAAGAGACCCAGTACTTC
>.|14|.|TRBV16|TRBJ1-2
CASSQSRLTAGYTF
TGTGCCAGCAGCCAATCTCGACTCACAGCTGGCTACACCTTC
>.|16|once|TRBV7-8|TRBJ1-4
CASRLTSLATNEKLFF
TGTGCCAGCAGGTTAACGAGTCTTGCAACTAATGAAAAACTGTTTTTT
>.|13|.|TRBV6-5|TRBJ2-7
CASSQSNGYEQYF
TGTGCCAGCAGTCAATCTAACGGCTACGAGCAGTACTTC
>.|15|.|TRBV6-1|TRBJ1-5
CASSFTKEFAQPQHF
TGTGCCAGCAGTTTTACAAAGGAGTTTGCTCAGCCCCAGCATTTT
>.|14|.|TRBV7-3|TRBJ1-2
CASSPTPGNYGYTF
TGTGCCAGCAGCCCAACGCCGGGAAACTATGGCTACACCTTC
>TRBD1|13|.|TRBV28|TRBJ1-2
CASSRGTRYGYTF
TGTGCCAGCAGCAGGGGGACAAGATATGGCTACACCTTC
>.|15|.|TRBV28|TRBJ2-7
CASSMFEGERHEQYF
TGTGCCAGCAGTATGTTTGAAGGGGAGAGGCACGAGCAGTACTTC
>.|14|.|TRBV7-9|TRBJ1-2
CASSTSGRSYGYTF
TGTGCCAGCAGCACTAGTGGCAGAAGCTATGGCTACACCTTC
>.|16|.|TRBV2|TRBJ2-1
CASSSETSPAFNEQFF
TGTGCCAGCAGTTCCGAGACCTCCCCTGCTTTCAATGAGCAGTTCTTC
>TRBD1|15|.|TRBV6-5|TRBJ1-2
CASSYATGGAYGYTF
TGTGCCAGCAGTTACGCGACAGGGGGCGCCTATGGCTACACCTTC
>TRBD2|14|.|TRBV5-1|TRBJ2-7
CASSQLAGVGEQYF
TGCGCCAGCAGCCAATTAGCGGGGGTGGGTGAGCAGTACTTC
>TRBD2|16|.|TRBV14|TRBJ2-5
CASSPTGTSGTETQYF
TGTGCCAGCAGCCCCACCGGGACTAGCGGGACGGAGACCCAGTACTTC
>.|13|.|TRBV19|TRBJ1-2
CASSWGVPPGYTF
TGTGCCAGTAGTTGGGGGGTTCCCCCTGGCTACACCTTC
>TRBD2|16|.|TRBV6-4|TRBJ2-1
CASSARLAGRIDEQFF
TGTGCCAGCAGTGCCCGCCTAGCGGGAAGGATCGATGAGCAGTTCTTC
>.|11|few|TRBV30|TRBJ1-1
CAWQGNTEAFF
TGTGCCTGGCAGGGGAACACTGAAGCTTTCTTT
>.|14|.|TRBV7-8|TRBJ1-4
CASSAPGTNEKLFF
TGTGCCAGCAGCGCCCCCGGGACTAATGAAAAACTGTTTTTT
>TRBD1|14|.|TRBV27|TRBJ2-7
CASSHRGKTYEQYF
TGTGCCAGCAGTCACAGGGGGAAGACATACGAGCAGTACTTC
>TRBD2|16|.|TRBV7-2|TRBJ2-1
CASSTASGSSYNEQFF
TGTGCCAGCAGCACCGCCAGCGGGAGCTCCTACAATGAGCAGTTCTTC
>.|11|.|TRBV20-1|TRBJ1-1
CSALGHTEAFF
TGCAGTGCTTTGGGTCACACTGAAGCTTTCTTT
>.|13|.|TRBV5-1|TRBJ1-2
CASSLGQQDGYTF
TGCGCCAGCAGCCTAGGACAGCAGGATGGCTACACCTTC
>TRBD2|16|.|TRBV14|TRBJ2-7
CASSEQVSSGKYEQYF
TGTGCCAGCAGCGAACAGGTCTCTAGCGGTAAATACGAGCAGTACTTC
>.|14|.|TRBV5-1|TRBJ1-2
CASSLVALSYGYTF
TGCGCCAGCAGCTTGGTAGCGTTAAGCTATGGCTACACCTTC
>.|14|.|TRBV28|TRBJ1-5
CASSLPYTNQPQHF
TGTGCCAGCAGTTTGCCCTATACCAATCAGCCCCAGCATTTT
>.|15|.|TRBV5-1|TRBJ2-7
CASSLETVQSGEQYF
TGCGCCAGCAGCTTGGAGACTGTACAATCGGGGGAGCAGTACTTC
>.|12|.|TRBV2|TRBJ2-1
CASANRENEQFF
TGTGCCAGCGCAAACAGGGAAAATGAGCAGTTCTTC
>TRBD2|19|.|TRBV11-3|TRBJ2-3
CASSKGRIAGLPSTDTQYF
TGTGCCAGCAGCAAAGGTCGGATAGCGGGACTACCGAGCACAGATACGCAGTATTTT
>.|12|once|TRBV30|TRBJ1-5
CAWSVGNQPQHF
TGTGCCTGGAGTGTGGGCAATCAGCCCCAGCATTTT
>TRBD2|14|.|TRBV28|TRBJ2-1
CASSPGLARNEQFF
TGTGCCAGTTCCCCGGGACTAGCGAGAAATGAGCAGTTCTTC
>TRBD2|16|.|TRBV2|TRBJ2-1
CASSDPGLAGKAEQFF
TGTGCCAGCAGTGATCCGGGACTAGCGGGAAAGGCTGAGCAGTTCTTC
>.|15|.|TRBV5-4|TRBJ1-1
CASSLGSRMTTEAFF
TGTGCCAGCAGCTTGGGGTCGCGGATGACAACTGAAGCTTTCTTT
>.|13|.|TRBV19|TRBJ2-3
CASSIGLADTQYF
TGTGCCAGTAGTATAGGACTGGCGGATACGCAGTATTTT
>.|13|.|TRBV30|TRBJ1-2
CAWSVTDNYGYTF
TGTGCCTGGAGTGTAACAGATAACTATGGCTACACCTTC
>.|14|.|TRBV11-2|TRBJ2-1
CASSPRRRDNEQFF
TGTGCCAGCTCCCCCCGTCGTCGTGACAATGAGCAGTTCTTC
>TRBD1|13|.|TRBV6-5|TRBJ1-2
CASSPTGGIGYTF
TGTGCCAGCAGTCCGACAGGGGGCATAGGCTACACCTTC
>TRBD2|14|few|TRBV19|TRBJ2-7
CASSISGRAYEQYF
TGTGCCAGTAGTATTAGCGGGAGAGCCTACGAGCAGTACTTC